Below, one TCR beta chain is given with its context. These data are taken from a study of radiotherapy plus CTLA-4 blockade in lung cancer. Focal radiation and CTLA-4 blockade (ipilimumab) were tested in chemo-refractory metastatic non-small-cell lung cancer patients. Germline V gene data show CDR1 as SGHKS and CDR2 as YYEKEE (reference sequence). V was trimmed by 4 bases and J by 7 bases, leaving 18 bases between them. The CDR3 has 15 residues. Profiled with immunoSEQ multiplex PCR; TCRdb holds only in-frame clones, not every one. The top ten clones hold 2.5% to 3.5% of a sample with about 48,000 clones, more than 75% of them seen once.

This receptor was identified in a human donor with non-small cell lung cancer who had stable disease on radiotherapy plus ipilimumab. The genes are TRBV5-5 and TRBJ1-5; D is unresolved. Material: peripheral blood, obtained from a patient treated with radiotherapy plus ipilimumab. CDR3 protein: CASSPRVAGGQPQHF. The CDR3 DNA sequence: TGTGCCAGCAGCCCACGAGTTGCGGGAGGACAGCCCCAGCATTTT.